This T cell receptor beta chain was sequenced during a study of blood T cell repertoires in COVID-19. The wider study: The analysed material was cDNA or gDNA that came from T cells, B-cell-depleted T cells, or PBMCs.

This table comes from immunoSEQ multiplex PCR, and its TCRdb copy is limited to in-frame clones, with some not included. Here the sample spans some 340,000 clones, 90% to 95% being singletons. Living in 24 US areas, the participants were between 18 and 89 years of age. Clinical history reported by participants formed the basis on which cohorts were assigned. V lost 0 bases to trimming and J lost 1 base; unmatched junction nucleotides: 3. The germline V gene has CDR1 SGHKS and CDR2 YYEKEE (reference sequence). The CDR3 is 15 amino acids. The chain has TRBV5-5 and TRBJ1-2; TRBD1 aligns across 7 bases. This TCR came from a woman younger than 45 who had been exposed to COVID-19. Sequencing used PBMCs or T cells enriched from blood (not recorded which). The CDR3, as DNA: TGTGCCAGCAGCTTGGCGGGACAGATTAACTATGGCTACACCTTC. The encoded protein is CASSLAGQINYGYTF.